What follows are 8 T cell receptor beta chains derived from one specimen sequenced in a study of cytomegalovirus exposure and HLA in healthy donors. 60 Vbeta and 13 Jbeta primers were used in PCR. The method was immunoSEQ multiplex PCR; TCRdb's version includes in-frame clones alone and lacks a portion of them. The top ten clones hold 1.1% of a sample with fewer than 100,000 clones, about 78% of them seen once. Material for sequencing was PBMCs. These receptors all come from a male donor in good health and CMV-seronegative.

The V and J genes are TRBV19 and TRBJ1-1, with 12 nucleotides matching TRBD1. The germline gives CDR1 LNHDA, CDR2 SQIVND (reference sequence). The CDR3 is 17 residues long. V shed 5 bases and J 5 bases; nucleotides not matched to a gene: 12. CDR3 residues: CASSAPGQGAVRTEAFF. In DNA, the CDR3 is TGTGCCAGTAGTGCCCCGGGACAGGGGGCTGTAAGGACTGAAGCTTTCTTT.

The chain links TRBV5-1 to TRBJ2-7; no clear D. V lost 5 bases to trimming and J lost 3 bases, with 9 bases between them. Germline CDR1 reads SGHRS; CDR2 reads YFSETQ. The CDR3 has 12 amino acids. The CDR3 loop reads CASSTGGYEQYF. In DNA, the CDR3 is TGCGCCAGCAGTACCGGTGGCTACGAGCAGTACTTC.

The rearrangement joins TRBV7-3 to TRBJ2-1; 10 positions agree with TRBD2. The CDR3 length is 15 residues. Germline trimming cut 2 bases from V and 7 bases from J; bases unmatched to any gene: 5. Germline V gene lookup returns CDR1 SGHTA and CDR2 FQGTGA. This chain's CDR3 is CASSLEGLAINEQFF. The CDR3 DNA reads as TGTGCCAGCAGCTTAGAGGGACTAGCGATAAATGAGCAGTTCTTC. The full variable domain, completed using reference TRBV7-3 and TRBJ2-1, is GAGVSQTPSNKVTEKGKYVELRCDPISGHTALYWYRQSLGQGPEFLIYFQGTGAADDSGLPNDRFFAVRPEGSVSTLKIQRTERGDSAVYLCASSLEGLAINEQFFGPGTRLTVL.

The chain employs TRBV7-9 and TRBJ2-2, with 10 bases that match TRBD2. The CDR3 is 15 residues long. V lost 5 bases to trimming and J lost 7 bases; unmatched junction nucleotides: 7. CDR1 is SEHNR, CDR2 FQNEAQ, per germline (reference sequence). The chain's CDR3 is CASSPRTSGYGELFF. CDR3 DNA: TGTGCCAGCAGCCCTCGGACTAGCGGTTACGGGGAGCTGTTTTTT.

The chain joins TRBV4-1 to TRBJ2-5; possibly TRBD2 for D (5 bases). TRBJ2-7 explains the end of the DNA better; the J call may be wrong. CDR1 and CDR2 from the germline V gene are MGHRA and YSYEKL. The CDR3 runs to 15 residues. The chain's CDR3 is CASSQDGGESYEQYF. DNA of the CDR3: TGCGCCAGCAGCCAAGATGGAGGTGAGTCCTACGAGCAGTACTTC.

The rearrangement links TRBV5-1 to TRBJ2-5; the D gene is possibly TRBD2 (5 bases). This CDR3 has 14 amino acids. The germline V gene encodes CDR1 SGHRS and CDR2 YFSETQ. The V and J ends lost 4 bases and 5 bases respectively, with 15 bases between them. The CDR3 sequence: CASSPDGDWETQYF. CDR3 DNA: TGCGCCAGCAGCCCCGACGGGGATTGGGAGACCCAGTACTTC.

The CDR3 loop is CASSLGGTIYYNEQFF. The CDR3 region has the DNA TGTGCCAGCAGCTTAGGAGGCACAATATACTACAATGAGCAGTTCTTC. V gene TRBV7-2 combines with J gene TRBJ2-1; D is unresolved. Trimming removed 1 base from V and 3 bases from J, with 13 bases in between. The CDR3 runs 16 residues. Per the germline V gene, CDR1 is SGHTA and CDR2 is FQGNSA.

A single count supports this clone. The chain joins TRBV29-1 to TRBJ1-5, with no clear D. Germline loops: CDR1 SQVTM, CDR2 ANQGSEA. CDR3 size: 12 residues. The ends were cut back, 4 bases at V and 4 bases at J, with 8 bases in the middle. In DNA form, the CDR3 reads TGCAGCGTTGCCAGCGATAATCAGCCCCAGCATTTT. This encodes CSVASDNQPQHF.